This T cell receptor (beta chain) originates from a study of identical twins. Whole-study findings and limits: Compared with models, monozygotic twins showed more out-of-frame TCR alpha sharing. Researchers reported weaker excess twin sharing in beta out-of-frame sequences.

TCRdb processed the 5' RACE reads anew with MiXCR; each CDR3 protein has one entry. This sample has about 700,000 distinct CDR3 sequences, with over 8.5% found just once. This clonotype was seen only a few times. What it binds is unknown. Deletions cut 0 bases from V and 6 bases from J, with 7 bases between. Germline CDR1 SGDLS, CDR2 YYNGEE. CDR3 length: 13 residues. In addition, the sample was reused for a study of yellow fever vaccine responses in identical twins.

This chain joins TRBV9 and TRBJ2-1; D gene ambiguous. This sequence was found in a woman aged 18 to 35 in good health. What was sequenced was PBMCs. The CDR3, as DNA: TGTGCCAGCAGCGTAGAGTCGGGCAATGAGCAGTTCTTC. Amino acid sequence: CASSVESGNEQFF.